The rows below give T cell receptor beta chains drawn from one sample of a study of T-cell reconstitution after alpha-beta-depleted transplantation in children. Via MiXCR, TCRdb re-called the PCR reads, giving one row per CDR3 protein. The sample has about 190,000 distinct CDR3 sequences; around 10% are singletons. The sample in question was PBMCs, obtained before TCRalphabeta/CD19-depleted stem cell transplant. These receptors all stem from a boy aged 2-9 years with acute myeloid leukemia, due to receive a stem cell transplant. CDR3s include the opening cysteine and the closing phenylalanine or tryptophan. D genes are given only for firm matches. Not all rows give a size; the values are once, few, many and, for expanded clones, a class.

V	size	D	J	DNA	CDR3
TRBV5-6	many	-	TRBJ2-7	TGTGCCAGCAGCTTGGTGTTGGTAGCAGGGGAGCAGTACTTC	CASSLVLVAGEQYF
TRBV20-1	many	TRBD1	TRBJ1-2	TGCAGTGCTAGAGCCTGGGACAGACCCAACTATGGCTACACCTTC	CSARAWDRPNYGYTF
TRBV6-1	many	TRBD1	TRBJ2-3	TGTGCCAGCAGTGACCCCGGGACAGGGGCAGATACGCAGTATTTT	CASSDPGTGADTQYF
TRBV30	many	-	TRBJ1-2	TGTGCCTGGACTGGGGGTGACTATGGCTACACCTTC	CAWTGGDYGYTF
TRBV29-1	many	-	TRBJ2-3	TGCAGCGTTGGGACCCAGGGCTCCCGCACAGATACGCAGTATTTT	CSVGTQGSRTDTQYF
TRBV4-1	many	TRBD2	TRBJ2-2	TGCGCCAGCAGCCAAGGGCCCCTGGCGGGGGGGACGAACACCGGGGAGCTGTTTTTT	CASSQGPLAGGTNTGELFF
TRBV12-3/TRBV12-4	many	-	TRBJ1-5	TGTGCCAGCAGCCTCTCTGGGGCCAATCAGCCCCAGCATTTT	CASSLSGANQPQHF
TRBV6-1	-	-	TRBJ1-2	TGTGCCAGCAGTCCGATTCCGGGACGGAGGTTTAACTATGGCTACACCTTC	CASSPIPGRRFNYGYTF
TRBV12-3/TRBV12-4	many	-	TRBJ1-1	TGTGCCAGCAGTTTTTACCAGCGGGACACTGAAGCTTTCTTT	CASSFYQRDTEAFF
TRBV15	many	-	TRBJ1-1	TGTGCCACCAGCAGGGGCCGCGGGGACGGGACTGAAGCTTTCTTT	CATSRGRGDGTEAFF
TRBV5-1	many	TRBD2	TRBJ2-5	TGCGCCAGCAGCTTGTACAGTCGGGAGGTGGAGACCCAGTACTTC	CASSLYSREVETQYF
TRBV24-1	many	TRBD2	TRBJ2-3	TGTGCCACCAGTTGGACCGGGACTAGCGGGCAAGATACGCAGTATTTT	CATSWTGTSGQDTQYF
TRBV28	many	TRBD2	TRBJ2-5	TGTGCCAGCAGTTACATTAGCGGGAGGGCCCAAGAGACCCAGTACTTC	CASSYISGRAQETQYF
TRBV20-1	many	TRBD2	TRBJ2-1	TGCAGTCCAAGGACTAGCGGGACCAATGAGCAGTTCTTC	CSPRTSGTNEQFF
TRBV14	many	-	TRBJ2-3	TGTGCCAGCAGCCCGGAGGACAGTAGAGGAGAGACAGATACGCAGTATTTT	CASSPEDSRGETDTQYF
TRBV5-1	many	-	TRBJ2-7	TGCGCCAGCAGCTTGGGGACAGCCCGCTCCTACGAGCAGTACTTC	CASSLGTARSYEQYF
TRBV20-1	many	-	TRBJ1-1	TGCAGTGCTAGAGGAGGGGTAGGGGACACTGAAGCTTTCTTT	CSARGGVGDTEAFF
TRBV5-1	-	-	TRBJ1-2	TGCGCCAGCAGCTTGGCTCCCGGGGACTATGACTACACCTTC	CASSLAPGDYDYTF
TRBV11-2	many	-	TRBJ1-1	TGTGCCAGCAGCCGCTGGGGGACTACTATGAACACTGAAGCTTTCTTT	CASSRWGTTMNTEAFF
TRBV15	many	-	TRBJ1-5	TGTGCCACCAGCAGAGATCCCGCCCGGAAGAGGAGCAATCAGCCCCAGCATTTT	CATSRDPARKRSNQPQHF
TRBV3-1	many	-	TRBJ1-5	TGTGCCAGCAGCCAAGATATGTGGCCCGATGGCAATCAGCCCCAGCATTTT	CASSQDMWPDGNQPQHF
TRBV3-1	few	-	TRBJ2-3	TGTGCCAGCAGCCCCCCTGTCACAGATACGCAGTATTTT	CASSPPVTDTQYF
TRBV20-1	many	-	TRBJ1-2	TGCAGTGCTGATCCGGAGATCTATGGCTACACCTTC	CSADPEIYGYTF
TRBV10-2	few	-	TRBJ1-2	TGCGCCAGCAGTGAGCAGGCTTTGGACTATGGCTACACCTTC	CASSEQALDYGYTF
TRBV12-3/TRBV12-4	many	-	TRBJ2-1	TGTGCCAGCAGTTTAGAGGGACCCTACAATGAGCAGTTCTTC	CASSLEGPYNEQFF
TRBV7-8	many	-	TRBJ2-1	TGTGCCAGCAGCAGGGTGGAGGATCTCGACAATGAGCAGTTCTTC	CASSRVEDLDNEQFF
TRBV20-1	many	TRBD2	TRBJ2-2	TGCAGTGCACCCATAGCGGGGAGGAACACCGGGGAGCTGTTTTTT	CSAPIAGRNTGELFF